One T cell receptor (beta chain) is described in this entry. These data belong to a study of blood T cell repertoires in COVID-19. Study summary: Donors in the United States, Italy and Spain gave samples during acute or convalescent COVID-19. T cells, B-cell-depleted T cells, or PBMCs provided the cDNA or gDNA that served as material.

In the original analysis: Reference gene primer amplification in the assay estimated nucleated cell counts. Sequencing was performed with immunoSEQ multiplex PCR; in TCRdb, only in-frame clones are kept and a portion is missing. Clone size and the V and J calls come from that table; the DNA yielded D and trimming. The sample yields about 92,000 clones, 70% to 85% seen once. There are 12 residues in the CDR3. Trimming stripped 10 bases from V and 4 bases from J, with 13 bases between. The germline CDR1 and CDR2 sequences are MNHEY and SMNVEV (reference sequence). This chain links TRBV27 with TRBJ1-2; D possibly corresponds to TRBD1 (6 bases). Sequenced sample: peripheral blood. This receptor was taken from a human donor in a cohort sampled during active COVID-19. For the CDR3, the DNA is TGTGCCACCCAGGGGAGGGGCTATGGCTACACCTTC. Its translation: CATQGRGYGYTF.